The present T cell receptor (beta chain) was sequenced within a study of CXCR3-negative and CXCR3-positive naive CD8 T cells. Study results and caveats: The study found more hydrophobic TRB CDR3s in CXCR3-positive naive cells than in CXCR3-negative naive cells.

Libraries of TRB cDNA were made by 5' RACE and carried UMIs. Reanalyzing the 5' RACE reads, TCRdb keeps one entry per CDR3 protein, without DNA. This listing includes around 140,000 distinct CDR3 sequences. Germline CDR1 reads MGHDK; CDR2 reads SYGVNS. The length of the CDR3 is 13 residues. A note on this clonotype: Its matching antigen is unknown.

The TCR originated in a human donor in good health. Some clones in this sample may be carry-over from other donors' samples. The specimen was naive CXCR3+ CD8+ T cells from blood. Indicated subset: CD45RO-CCR7+CD27+CD95- naive CD8+ T cells expressing CXCR3 (TNR3+). The rearrangement links TRBV25-1 to TRBJ2-5; TCRdb proposes TRBD1, but this gene call is untestable without DNA. The CDR3 reads CASSEFTGAAQYF.